Shown below are 10 T cell receptor beta chains from a single sample sequenced in a study of cytomegalovirus exposure and HLA in healthy donors. The PCR employed 60 Vbeta primers together with 13 Jbeta primers. The repertoire was sequenced with immunoSEQ multiplex PCR; TCRdb's copy has only in-frame clones and lacks some. The sample holds 75,000 to 90,000 clones; 72% are singletons and the top ten take 11%. The sequenced sample was PBMCs. These receptors originate from a woman aged 40 to 50 in good health and CMV-seropositive.

The count of this clone is one. The gene calls are TRBV5-1 and TRBJ1-2; 7 bases fit TRBD1. Germline CDR1 reads SGHRS; CDR2 reads YFSETQ. V lost 4 bases, J lost 8 bases, and 5 bases stayed unmatched. CDR3 length equals 12 residues. CDR3 amino acids: CASSPTGWGYTF. CDR3 nucleotide sequence: TGCGCCAGCAGCCCGACAGGGTGGGGCTACACCTTC.

The chain recombines TRBV6-6 with TRBJ2-7; tentatively, D is TRBD1 (6 bases). V was shortened by 2 bases and J by 2 bases, with 16 bases between the two germline ends. The CDR3 extends over 16 amino acids. Germline V gene sequence: CDR1 MNHNY, CDR2 SVGAGI (reference sequence). The CDR3 region is CASSYQARDTAYEQYF. The CDR3 DNA reads TGTGCCAGCAGTTACCAGGCGAGGGACACCGCCTACGAGCAGTACTTC.

Remarks on this clone: In the same sample, other DNA sequences code for this CDR3. V gene TRBV5-1 combines with J gene TRBJ1-2, with 7 bases lining up with TRBD1. The CDR3 has 15 residues. From germline, CDR1 is SGHRS and CDR2 YFSETQ. V shed 0 bases and J 2 bases; nucleotides not matched to a gene: 4. The CDR3 sequence: CASSLGQGLNYGYTF. CDR3 in DNA: TGCGCCAGCAGCTTGGGACAGGGCCTAAACTATGGCTACACCTTC.

This chain connects TRBV2 to TRBJ2-1; D is perhaps TRBD1 (5 bases). This CDR3 spans 15 amino acids. V was shortened by 6 bases and J by 7 bases, with 19 bases between the two germline ends. CDR1 and CDR2 from the germline V gene are SNHLY and FYNNEI. This CDR3 is CASSPEQGSRNEQFF. In nucleotides, the CDR3 is TGTGCCAGCAGCCCCGAGCAGGGATCTAGGAATGAGCAGTTCTTC.

The rearrangement links TRBV21-1 to TRBJ2-5; the table's D call, TRBD2, has no DNA check behind it. TRBV21-1 is deemed a pseudogene. The CDR3 covers 16 residues. The CDR3 coding sequence is TGTGCCAGCAGCAAAGGGGGGAGGGCCTTTGGGGGGACCCAGTACTTC. This sequence encodes CASSKGGRAFGGTQYF.

This clone was counted between two and nine times. V gene TRBV4-1 combines with J gene TRBJ1-4, with D perhaps TRBD1 (6 bases). The V end was cut by 6 bases, the J end by 7 bases, with 15 bases between. The CDR3 loop spans 14 amino acids. Germline CDR1 and CDR2: MGHRA and YSYEKL. DNA of the CDR3: TGCGCCAGCAGACACAGGGACGGGACTGAAAAACTGTTTTTT. Protein product: CASRHRDGTEKLFF.

This clone was detected only a few times. This chain joins TRBV5-6 and TRBJ1-5; a weak D match, TRBD1 (6 bases). The length of the CDR3 is 15 residues. The V gene lost 4 bases and the J gene lost 6 bases, with 17 bases spanning the gap. In germline, CDR1 is SGHDT, CDR2 YYEEEE. The DNA for the CDR3 is TGTGCCAGCAGCCGCGTCACAGGGATCACTCAGCCCCAGCATTTT. It yields the protein CASSRVTGITQPQHF.

The genes are TRBV7-2 and TRBJ1-2; 8 bases are a match to TRBD1. Trimming cost V 4 bases and J 8 bases; bases outside gene matches: 6. This CDR3 spans 13 amino acids. Per the germline V gene, CDR1 is SGHTA and CDR2 is FQGNSA. CDR3 sequence: CASSSQGAWGYTF. The CDR3 coding sequence is TGTGCCAGCAGCTCCCAGGGGGCGTGGGGCTACACCTTC.

The chain combines TRBV5-8 with TRBJ2-2, with 15 bases that match TRBD2. V trimming: 5 bases; J trimming: 2 bases; junction bases outside the gene matches: 13. This CDR3 is built from 20 residues. Germline CDR1 SGHTS, CDR2 YDEGEE. The CDR3 loop reads CASSFLTGTSGRRNTGELFF. CDR3 nucleotide sequence: TGTGCCAGCAGTTTTCTAACCGGGACTAGCGGGAGGCGAAACACCGGGGAGCTGTTTTTT. Filled out from reference TRBV5-8 and TRBJ2-2, the complete variable domain reads EAGVTQSPTHLIKTRGQQATLRCSPISGHTSVYWYQQALGLGLQFLLWYDEGEERNRGNFPPRFSGRQFPNYSSELNVNALELEDSALYLCASSFLTGTSGRRNTGELFFGEGSRLTVL.

A word on this clone: Other DNA sequences within the sample encode an identical CDR3. The chain has TRBV4-1 and TRBJ1-3; 7 nucleotides match TRBD1. Trimming at V came to 2 bases and at J to 4 bases, leaving 5 bases not matched to a gene. This CDR3 is built from 15 residues. CDR1 and CDR2 from the germline V gene are MGHRA and YSYEKL. For the CDR3, the DNA is TGCGCCAGCAGCCAAACTACAGGGGCGGGAAACACCATATATTTT. It yields the protein CASSQTTGAGNTIYF.